Sequencing of this TCR beta chain was carried out in a study of kidney transplant recipient with SARS-CoV-2 infection. This clonotype has a handful of counts. TCRdb recomputed calls from the reads with MiXCR, one row per CDR3 protein. The table records under 250,000 distinct CDR3 sequences, about 28% of them present only once. This receptor was identified in a male patient aged 30 to 39 who had COVID-19 and was a kidney transplant recipient. Part of the T cell pool may stem from the graft donor. The source was a blood sample, collected at baseline and between days 110 and 120 from a kidney transplant recipient.

The CDR3 loop is CASSLWSGEQFF. The CDR3 nucleotides read TGTGCCAGCAGCTTATGGTCCGGTGAGCAGTTCTTC. The chain carries TRBV7-3 and TRBJ2-1; no clear D. Germline assignment: CDR1 SGHTA and CDR2 FQGTGA. The CDR3 extends over 12 amino acids. V was cut by 2 bases and J by 9 bases, with 8 bases left in between. Together with reference TRBV7-3 and TRBJ2-1, the CDR3 gives the full variable domain: GAGVSQTPSNKVTEKGKYVELRCDPISGHTALYWYRQSLGQGPEFLIYFQGTGAADDSGLPNDRFFAVRPEGSVSTLKIQRTERGDSAVYLCASSLWSGEQFFGPGTRLTVL.